A single sample is the source of the 26 T cell receptor beta chains below, sequenced in a study of PD-L1 blockade in urothelial cancer. Assay used: immunoSEQ multiplex PCR; TCRdb lists only in-frame clones, some missing. Seen here are approximately 34,000 clones, roughly 82% observed once, and the top ten hold more than 25%. This specimen consisted of PBMCs, obtained around atezolizumab (anti-PD-L1) treatment. These receptors all stem from a man between 60 and 75 years old with urothelial cancer.

This clone was detected a few times. The chain employs TRBV27 and TRBJ2-7; 12 bases align to TRBD2. Germline lookup yields CDR1 MNHEY and CDR2 SMNVEV (reference sequence). V gave up 5 bases and J gave up 7 bases; unmatched junction bases: 9. The CDR3 loop spans 15 amino acids. CDR3 nucleotides: TGTGCCAGCAGTCGACTAGCGGGGGCCTCCCTGGAGCAGTACTTC. Its translation: CASSRLAGASLEQYF.

The chain employs TRBV5-8 and TRBJ2-3; tentatively, D is TRBD1 (5 bases). Germline V gene lookup returns CDR1 SGHTS and CDR2 YDEGEE. Trimming removed 4 bases from V and 6 bases from J, with 18 bases in between. The CDR3 length is 15 residues. The CDR3 nucleotides are TGTGCCAGCAGCCCAACCAGGGTTAGGACGGATACGCAGTATTTT. Encoded protein: CASSPTRVRTDTQYF.

This clone was seen just once. The chain is built from TRBV27 and TRBJ2-7; possibly TRBD2 for D (5 bases). The CDR3 consists of 14 residues. Trimming removed 2 bases from V and 1 base from J, with 9 bases in between. CDR1 and CDR2 from the germline V gene are MNHEY and SMNVEV (reference sequence). The CDR3 spells CASSLEGASYEQYF. The CDR3 nucleotides read TGTGCCAGCAGTTTAGAGGGAGCTTCCTACGAGCAGTACTTC.

This chain uses TRBV11-2 with TRBJ2-1, with TRBD2 as a possible D gene (5 bases). The CDR3 totals 16 residues. V was cut by 1 base and J by 3 bases, with 13 bases left in between. Germline CDR1 SGHAT, CDR2 FQNNGV. CDR3 protein: CASSLGRTGYYNEQFF. The CDR3 DNA reads TGTGCCAGCAGCTTAGGGAGGACCGGCTACTACAATGAGCAGTTCTTC.

This chain joins TRBV11-2 and TRBJ2-1; 9 bases agree with TRBD1. J lost 0 bases, V lost 6 bases, and 3 bases had no gene match. Looked up from germline, CDR1 is SGHAT and CDR2 is FQNNGV. CDR3 size: 15 residues. This CDR3 is CASRSGQGSYNEQFF. In DNA form, the CDR3 reads TGTGCCAGCAGATCGGGACAGGGCTCCTACAATGAGCAGTTCTTC.

The chain recombines TRBV5-4 with TRBJ1-6; D is unclear. V lost 5 bases and J lost 0, with 6 bases in between. Germline V gene sequence: CDR1 SGHNT, CDR2 YYREEE (reference sequence). The CDR3 is 14 residues long. The CDR3 spells CASSHSSYNSPLHF. CDR3 sequence (DNA): TGTGCCAGCAGTCATAGCTCCTATAATTCACCCCTCCACTTT.

The chain employs TRBV18 and TRBJ1-2; weak D call: TRBD1 (6 bases). The germline V gene has CDR1 KGHSH and CDR2 LQKENI. The CDR3 has 15 amino acids. Trimming removed 6 bases from V and 8 bases from J, with 22 bases in between. CDR3 nucleotide sequence: TGTGCCAGCTCCTCCATCCGGGAGGGGGGTTCCGGCTACACCTTC. This codes for CASSSIREGGSGYTF.

This chain connects TRBV5-4 to TRBJ2-7, with 9 bases identical to TRBD2. The trim removed 1 base at V and 1 base at J, leaving 3 bases unmatched. The CDR3 totals 15 residues. Germline V gene data show CDR1 as SGHNT and CDR2 as YYREEE (reference sequence). The CDR3 sequence is CASSLFSGGSYEQYF. Written as DNA, the CDR3 is TGTGCCAGCAGCTTGTTTAGCGGGGGATCCTACGAGCAGTACTTC.

V and J are TRBV2 and TRBJ2-7; 8 bases align to TRBD2. In germline, CDR1 is SNHLY, CDR2 FYNNEI. J lost 3 bases, V lost 8 bases, and 9 bases had no gene match. The CDR3 extends over 14 amino acids. The DNA of the CDR3 is TGTGCCAGCGAGGCGGGGGGATGGGGCTACGAGCAGTACTTC. Encoded protein: CASEAGGWGYEQYF.

The V and J genes are TRBV11-2 and TRBJ2-7; 9 bases line up with TRBD2. In germline, CDR1 is SGHAT, CDR2 FQNNGV. After removal of 4 bases from V and 2 bases from J, the junction contained 12 bases not matched to a gene. The CDR3 runs to 17 residues. The CDR3 sequence is CASSSSFGAGGTYEQYF. CDR3 in DNA: TGTGCCAGCAGCTCCTCCTTTGGTGCGGGAGGGACCTACGAGCAGTACTTC.

V is TRBV5-1 and J is TRBJ1-6, with 7 positions matching TRBD1. Germline lookup yields CDR1 SGHRS and CDR2 YFSETQ. V dropped 2 bases and J dropped 9; count of bases not matched to a gene: 5. The CDR3 runs to 14 residues. The CDR3 sequence is CASSFGQASSPLHF. The CDR3 coding sequence is TGCGCCAGCAGCTTTGGACAGGCCTCTTCACCCCTCCACTTT.

This clone turned up a few times. V gene TRBV6-5 combines with J gene TRBJ1-5; a possible D gene is TRBD1 (6 bases). The CDR3 totals 14 residues. Germline V gene sequence: CDR1 MNHEY, CDR2 SVGAGI. The V gene lost 2 bases and the J gene lost 6 bases, with 11 bases spanning the gap. The CDR3 loop is CASSYVQGSQPQHF. As DNA, the CDR3 is TGTGCCAGCAGTTACGTACAGGGCAGTCAGCCCCAGCATTTT.

The rearrangement links TRBV19 to TRBJ2-5, with D possibly being TRBD1 (6 bases). The CDR3 covers 13 residues. Per germline, CDR1 LNHDA and CDR2 SQIVND (reference sequence). Trimming removed 9 bases from V and 5 bases from J, with 16 bases in between. The DNA for the CDR3 is TGTGCCAGCAGCCAGGGGATGATGGAGACCCAGTACTTC. This gives the protein CASSQGMMETQYF.

The chain carries TRBV19 and TRBJ2-7, with 10 bases fitting TRBD1. Germline V CDR1 and CDR2: LNHDA, SQIVND (reference sequence). The CDR3 spans 14 residues. With 4 bases clipped from V and 7 bases from J, the junction kept 7 bases outside the gene matches. The CDR3: CASSRTTGGEEQYF. CDR3 bases: TGTGCCAGTAGTAGAACGACAGGGGGCGAAGAGCAGTACTTC.

This rearrangement joins TRBV7-2 to TRBJ2-5; tentatively, D is TRBD2 (5 bases). V was trimmed by 5 bases and J by 4 bases, leaving 17 bases between them. Germline V gene lookup returns CDR1 SGHTA and CDR2 FQGNSA. The CDR3 has 15 residues. The CDR3: CASSPRTGPSETQYF. CDR3 sequence (DNA): TGTGCCAGCAGCCCACGGACTGGCCCCTCAGAGACCCAGTACTTC.

The chain combines TRBV6-1 with TRBJ2-2; 9 bases align to TRBD2. V was clipped by 2 bases and J by 4 bases; unmatched bases: 2. The germline V gene has CDR1 MNHNS and CDR2 SASEGT. CDR3 length equals 15 residues. CDR3 region: CASSELAGTTGELFF. The CDR3, as DNA: TGTGCCAGCAGTGAACTAGCGGGAACCACCGGGGAGCTGTTTTTT.

A few counts support this clone. The chain combines TRBV5-1 with TRBJ2-6; D not resolved. V was pared by 0 bases and J by 1 base, with 14 bases between. Germline loops: CDR1 SGHRS, CDR2 YFSETQ. The CDR3 is 18 residues long. The CDR3 sequence is CASSLGASLQSGANVLTF. The CDR3 nucleotides are TGCGCCAGCAGCTTGGGCGCCTCACTCCAATCTGGGGCCAACGTCCTGACTTTC.

The chain couples TRBV10-3 to TRBJ2-7, with 10 nucleotides matching TRBD1. The CDR3 is 17 residues long. The ends lost 5 bases at V and 2 bases at J; junction bases unmatched: 12. Germline CDR1 and CDR2: ENHRY and SYGVKD. As DNA, the CDR3 is TGTGCCATCAGTCATCCACCGGGACAGGGGAGCCCCTACGAGCAGTACTTC. Translation: CAISHPPGQGSPYEQYF.

The chain carries TRBV29-1 and TRBJ2-1, with 8 bases that match TRBD1. V gave up 6 bases and J gave up 9 bases; unmatched junction bases: 13. There are 14 residues in the CDR3. Germline V CDR1 and CDR2: SQVTM, ANQGSEA. CDR3 bases: TGCAGCGTCCTACCCTGGACAGGGAGTATTGAGCAGTTCTTC. This encodes CSVLPWTGSIEQFF.

The rearrangement uses TRBV30 and TRBJ2-3; 14 bases fit TRBD2. After removal of 5 bases from V and 5 bases from J, the junction contained 3 bases not matched to a gene. The CDR3 contains 14 residues. The germline CDR1 and CDR2 sequences are GTSNPN and SVGIG (reference sequence). This CDR3 reads CAWQGTSGRDTQYF. The CDR3 DNA reads TGTGCCTGGCAGGGGACTAGCGGGAGAGATACGCAGTATTTT.

This rearrangement joins TRBV7-2 to TRBJ1-5, with 7 nucleotides matching TRBD1. This CDR3 is 14 amino acids long. Looked up from germline, CDR1 is SGHTA and CDR2 is FQGNSA. V dropped 1 base and J dropped 6; count of bases not matched to a gene: 3. CDR3: CASSLEGGGQPQHF. In nucleotides, the CDR3 is TGTGCCAGCAGCTTAGAAGGGGGCGGTCAGCCCCAGCATTTT.

This clone occurred a few times. The chain is built from TRBV5-1 and TRBJ2-3, with 10 bases lining up with TRBD2. Trimming at V came to 2 bases and at J to 5 bases, leaving 11 bases not matched to a gene. The CDR3 sequence is 17 residues long. Germline V CDR1 and CDR2: SGHRS, YFSETQ. The CDR3 DNA is TGCGCCAGCAGCTTAGCCCCCAGCGGGGGGGCTGTAGATACGCAGTATTTT. It specifies CASSLAPSGGAVDTQYF.

This chain connects TRBV9 to TRBJ1-2, with a weak D call TRBD1 (6 bases). With 6 bases removed from V and 4 bases from J, the gap between germline ends came to 10 bases. Germline assignment: CDR1 SGDLS and CDR2 YYNGEE. This CDR3 region has 12 residues. CDR3 bases: TGTGCCAGCACCGACAGGAGCTATGGCTACACCTTC. Its protein is CASTDRSYGYTF. Together with reference TRBV9 and TRBJ1-2, the CDR3 gives the full variable domain: DSGVTQTPKHLITATGQRVTLRCSPRSGDLSVYWYQQSLDQGLQFLIQYYNGEERAKGNILERFSAQQFPDLHSELNLSSLELGDSALYFCASTDRSYGYTFGSGTRLTVV.

This rearrangement joins TRBV7-9 to TRBJ1-5; 10 nucleotides align to TRBD1. The length of the CDR3 is 16 residues. CDR1 is SEHNR and CDR2 is FQNEAQ in the germline V gene (reference sequence). With 3 bases clipped from V and 4 bases from J, the junction kept 6 bases outside the gene matches. CDR3 bases: TGTGCCAGCAGCTTGGGGGACAGGGGCGATAATCAGCCCCAGCATTTT. Translated: CASSLGDRGDNQPQHF.

The CDR3 nucleotides read TGTGCCAGCAGCTTGATCGGGACTTCCACAGATACGCAGTATTTT. Encoded protein: CASSLIGTSTDTQYF. The chain carries TRBV5-4 and TRBJ2-3; a weak D match, TRBD2 (6 bases). The ends were cut back, 1 base at V and 2 bases at J, with 11 bases in the middle. The CDR3 totals 15 residues. The germline gives CDR1 SGHNT, CDR2 YYREEE (reference sequence).

The chain uses TRBV11-3 and TRBJ2-1, with 12 bases aligning to TRBD2. This CDR3 is 15 amino acids long. The V gene's germline CDR1 is SGHNT and CDR2 YENEEA. With 4 bases clipped from V and 4 bases from J, the junction kept 2 bases outside the gene matches. The CDR3 coding sequence is TGTGCCAGCAGCTCGGGACTAGCGGGTTACAATGAGCAGTTCTTC. It translates to CASSSGLAGYNEQFF.